The 29 T cell receptor beta chains below all came from one sample that was sequenced in a study of ipilimumab plus nivolumab after autologous stem cell transplantation. Sequenced by immunoSEQ multiplex PCR; TCRdb stores in-frame clones only, minus some. The sample holds 10,000 to 15,000 clones; roughly 70% are singletons and the top ten take 11%. The source material was PBMCs, sampled in a trial of ipilimumab plus nivolumab as post-transplant consolidation. Receptors originate from a male donor with multiple myeloma.

The V call is TRBV6-6, the J call TRBJ1-1, with TRBD1 matching over 11 bases. Germline trimming cut 8 bases from V and 3 bases from J; bases unmatched to any gene: 2. CDR1 is MNHNY, CDR2 SVGAGI, per germline (reference sequence). This CDR3 contains 13 residues. CDR3 in amino acids: CASGTGGDTEAFF. In nucleotides, the CDR3 is TGTGCCAGCGGGACAGGGGGAGACACTGAAGCTTTCTTT.

The chain carries TRBV5-4 and TRBJ2-5, with TRBD2 matching over 8 bases. V was clipped by 4 bases and J by 4 bases; unmatched bases: 9. Germline V CDR1 and CDR2: SGHNT, YYREEE (reference sequence). The CDR3 contains 15 residues. The CDR3 nucleotides are TGTGCCAGCAGCACCGGGACTAGTATCCCAGAGACCCAGTACTTC. Translating it yields CASSTGTSIPETQYF.

The rearrangement uses TRBV11-2 and TRBJ2-3; D is uncertain. Trimming removed 0 bases at V and 1 base at J, with 8 bases between. CDR1 and CDR2 (germline): SGHAT, FQNNGV. The CDR3 loop spans 15 amino acids. The CDR3 DNA reads TGTGCCAGCAGCTTAGATCTCGCGGGCACAGATACGCAGTATTTT. It is translated as CASSLDLAGTDTQYF.

The V and J genes are TRBV21-1 and TRBJ2-2; whether TRBD2, the table's D call, matches the DNA was not checked. TRBV21-1 is given as a pseudogene. CDR3 length: 13 residues. The CDR3 DNA follows: TGTGCCAGCAGCGAACTAGTTCCCGGGGAGCTGTTTTTT. As protein: CASSELVPGELFF.

J is TRBJ2-3 and V is TRBV29-1; tentative D call: TRBD2 (5 bases). The CDR3 has 12 residues. V was shortened by 4 bases and J by 4 bases, with 9 bases between the two germline ends. Germline V CDR1 and CDR2: SQVTM, ANQGSEA. The CDR3 DNA is TGCAGCGTTGTTATTAGCGCAGATACGCAGTATTTT. Residues: CSVVISADTQYF.

The chain is built from TRBV9 and TRBJ1-6, with D perhaps TRBD1 (5 bases). The CDR3 loop spans 16 amino acids. The ends were cut back, 0 bases at V and 8 bases at J, with 15 bases in the middle. Germline V gives CDR1 SGDLS, CDR2 YYNGEE. The CDR3 DNA follows: TGTGCCAGCAGCGTAGGGGGGACTAGAGGAGATTCACCCCTCCACTTT. Protein sequence: CASSVGGTRGDSPLHF. Full variable domain (remainder filled in from reference TRBV9 and TRBJ1-6): DSGVTQTPKHLITATGQRVTLRCSPRSGDLSVYWYQQSLDQGLQFLIQYYNGEERAKGNILERFSAQQFPDLHSELNLSSLELGDSALYFCASSVGGTRGDSPLHFGNGTRLTVT.

This clone counts as medium-sized. This chain joins TRBV7-2 and TRBJ2-3; the D gene is possibly TRBD2 (6 bases). Trimming took off 1 base at V and 5 bases at J, with 10 bases between the two ends. This CDR3 has 14 amino acids. CDR1 is SGHTA and CDR2 is FQGNSA in the germline V gene. CDR3 sequence reads: CASSLVGGKDTQYF. CDR3 nucleotides: TGTGCCAGCAGCTTAGTCGGGGGAAAAGATACGCAGTATTTT.

This clone was seen only a few times. The chain joins TRBV4-3 to TRBJ1-6; D is ambiguous. V was clipped by 0 bases and J by 10 bases, with 19 bases between them. CDR3 size: 17 residues. CDR1 and CDR2 (germline): LGHNA, YSLEER. CDR3 sequence: CASSQDVTLSVGSPLHF. DNA of the CDR3: TGCGCCAGCAGCCAAGATGTGACGTTGTCAGTTGGGTCACCCCTCCACTTT.

This clone is classed as medium-sized (0.01 to 0.1%). The V call is TRBV19, the J call TRBJ2-2, with D perhaps TRBD1 or TRBD2 (6 bases each). Germline CDR1 LNHDA, CDR2 SQIVND (reference sequence). Between the trimmed V and J ends, which lost 5 bases and 11 bases, there was a span of 12 bases. The CDR3 loop spans 12 amino acids. The CDR3 region has the DNA TGTGCCAGTAGTGTCGGGGGACAAGAGCTGTTTTTT. Its protein product is CASSVGGQELFF.

The chain carries TRBV9 and TRBJ1-5; D unclear. CDR1 SGDLS and CDR2 YYNGEE come from the germline V gene. CDR3 size: 13 residues. Trimming removed 0 bases from V and 7 bases from J, with 8 bases in between. CDR3 region: CASSVAVGQPQHF. The CDR3 DNA follows: TGTGCCAGCAGCGTAGCGGTAGGGCAGCCCCAGCATTTT.

The V gene is TRBV6-5, the J gene TRBJ1-1; 7 bases fit TRBD1. Losses at the gene ends were 6 bases for V and 1 base for J; bases not matched to a gene: 5. CDR3 length: 14 amino acids. The V gene's germline CDR1 is MNHEY and CDR2 SVGAGI. Written as DNA, the CDR3 is TGTGCCAGCAGAGGGGACAGATCGAACACTGAAGCTTTCTTT. It specifies CASRGDRSNTEAFF.

The gene calls are TRBV6-5 and TRBJ1-2; D uncertain. In germline, CDR1 is MNHEY, CDR2 SVGAGI. The CDR3 has 14 amino acids. V was cut by 0 bases and J by 1 base, with 6 bases left in between. The CDR3 DNA reads TGTGCCAGCAGTTACTCCGGCGATAACTATGGCTACACCTTC. Encoded protein: CASSYSGDNYGYTF.

This clone was seen only once. This sequence joins TRBV6-6 and TRBJ1-4; D gene unclear. Germline V gives CDR1 MNHNY, CDR2 SVGAGI (reference sequence). Deletions cut 4 bases from V and 2 bases from J, with 8 bases between. The CDR3 runs 14 residues. The CDR3 DNA is TGTGCCAGCAGTTTTGGGTTCACTAATGAAAAACTGTTTTTT. Protein: CASSFGFTNEKLFF.

The J gene is TRBJ2-1, the V gene TRBV27; 8 bases match TRBD2. Germline-derived CDR1 and CDR2 are MNHEY and SMNVEV (reference sequence). The CDR3 totals 14 residues. V lost 8 bases, J lost 7 bases, and 10 bases stayed unmatched. The CDR3 sequence is CASGRSGGPNEQFF. The CDR3 DNA reads TGTGCCAGCGGTCGAAGCGGGGGACCTAATGAGCAGTTCTTC.

This clone was seen only once. The rearrangement joins TRBV11-3 to TRBJ2-1, with D perhaps TRBD2 (5 bases). This CDR3 is 18 amino acids long. CDR1 and CDR2 (germline): SGHNT, YENEEA. V lost 1 base and J 4 bases, leaving 20 bases between the germline ends. CDR3 DNA: TGTGCCAGCAGCTTAGGTCGGTCTGTTTTACTAGTGTACAATGAGCAGTTCTTC. Translated, it gives CASSLGRSVLLVYNEQFF.

This clone was found a few times. The chain recombines TRBV5-4 with TRBJ2-7; 8 positions agree with TRBD2. The V gene's germline CDR1 is SGHNT and CDR2 YYREEE (reference sequence). The CDR3 length is 13 residues. Trimming removed 2 bases from V and 3 bases from J; junction bases left unmatched: 1. CDR3 region: CASSFSGVYEQYF. In DNA form, the CDR3 reads TGTGCCAGCAGCTTTAGCGGGGTCTACGAGCAGTACTTC.

In this sample, this clone turned up a few times. The chain joins TRBV7-3 to TRBJ1-2; D might be TRBD1 (6 bases). The V end lost 4 bases, the J end lost 8 bases, and 17 bases lay between the germline ends. The CDR3 spans 14 residues. Germline loops: CDR1 SGHTA, CDR2 FQGTGA. CDR3 sequence: CASSSRQAPGGYTF. The CDR3 DNA follows: TGTGCCAGCAGCTCCCGACAGGCTCCGGGGGGCTACACCTTC.

This clone was observed a few times. J is TRBJ2-1 and V is TRBV19, with D maybe TRBD1 (5 bases). The length of the CDR3 is 15 residues. Germline V CDR1 and CDR2: LNHDA, SQIVND (reference sequence). V lost 1 base and J lost 7, with 14 bases in between. CDR3: CASSIVQGSRNEQFF. CDR3 sequence (DNA): TGTGCCAGTAGTATAGTTCAGGGATCAAGGAATGAGCAGTTCTTC.

The chain uses TRBV5-5 and TRBJ1-4, with 9 bases identical to TRBD1. Germline assignment: CDR1 SGHKS and CDR2 YYEKEE (reference sequence). J gave up 8 bases and V 0 bases, and 5 bases lay outside the gene matches. This CDR3 contains 15 residues. CDR3 loop: CASSLAPTGGEKLFF. CDR3 sequence (DNA): TGTGCCAGCAGCTTGGCTCCGACAGGGGGGGAAAAACTGTTTTTT.

The chain recombines TRBV6-1 with TRBJ2-1; unclear D gene. The CDR3 contains 11 residues. Germline V gene lookup returns CDR1 MNHNS and CDR2 SASEGT. Trimming cost V 0 bases and J 9 bases, with 3 bases left between them. The CDR3: CASSEAGEQFF. The DNA for the CDR3 is TGTGCCAGCAGTGAAGCGGGTGAGCAGTTCTTC.

This chain links TRBV27 with TRBJ2-1; D gene uncertain. Trimming took 9 bases from V and 4 from J, leaving 16 bases between them. CDR1 MNHEY and CDR2 SMNVEV come from the germline V gene (reference sequence). CDR3 length equals 14 residues. The CDR3 sequence is CASQREVSYNEQFF. The DNA of the CDR3 is TGTGCCAGTCAAAGAGAAGTCTCGTACAATGAGCAGTTCTTC.

This clone was counted between two and nine times. The gene calls are TRBV5-5 and TRBJ2-7; D perhaps matches TRBD2 (5 bases). CDR1 is SGHKS and CDR2 is YYEKEE in the germline V gene (reference sequence). The V end was cut by 3 bases, the J end by 3 bases, with 7 bases between. The CDR3 extends over 12 amino acids. CDR3 sequence: CASSSAGYEQYF. DNA for the CDR3: TGTGCCAGCAGCTCCGCGGGCTACGAGCAGTACTTC.

The J gene is TRBJ1-1, the V gene TRBV11-2, with D unresolved. There are 11 residues in the CDR3. The V gene's germline CDR1 is SGHAT and CDR2 FQNNGV. Trimming cost V 2 bases and J 10 bases, with 8 bases left between them. The CDR3 spells CASSLTERAFF. The CDR3 DNA reads as TGTGCCAGCAGCTTAACAGAGCGAGCTTTCTTT.

The chain carries TRBV7-9 and TRBJ1-2; possibly TRBD1 for D (6 bases). Germline V lookup: CDR1 SEHNR, CDR2 FQNEAQ (reference sequence). V lost 1 base and J 2 bases, leaving 14 bases between the germline ends. The CDR3 covers 16 residues. This CDR3 reads CASSLDPWTVNYGYTF. The CDR3 nucleotides are TGTGCCAGCAGCTTAGACCCATGGACAGTCAACTATGGCTACACCTTC.

The CDR3 DNA is TGTGCCAGCAGCTTAGGTTCTAGCAGGGGAAACACCATATATTTT. Translated: CASSLGSSRGNTIYF. The chain carries TRBV7-4 and TRBJ1-3, with D uncertain. The CDR3 length is 15 residues. Germline assignment: CDR1 SGHVT and CDR2 SQSDAQ. The germline V and J ends were trimmed by 1 base and 4 bases, with 11 bases remaining between them. Complete variable domain (other parts from reference TRBV7-4 and TRBJ1-3): GAGVSQSPRYKVAKRGRDVALRCDSISGHVTLYWYRQTLGQGSEVLTYSQSDAQRDKSGRPSGRFSAERPERSVSTLKIQRTEQGDSAVYLCASSLGSSRGNTIYFGEGSWLTVV.

This clone was recorded only once. The chain is built from TRBV5-1 and TRBJ2-7, with D possibly being TRBD1 (6 bases). The germline V gene encodes CDR1 SGHRS and CDR2 YFSETQ. Trimming cost V 0 bases and J 4 bases, with 20 bases left between them. This CDR3 region has 17 residues. The CDR3 sequence is CASSLAWDNRPGYEQYF. CDR3 in DNA: TGCGCCAGCAGCTTGGCCTGGGACAACCGGCCCGGATACGAGCAGTACTTC.

This clone has more than one count but fewer than ten. V usage is TRBV7-2 and J usage is TRBJ2-7; possible D gene TRBD1, 5 bases. Trimming removed 1 base at V and 4 bases at J, with 17 bases between. The CDR3 length is 16 residues. Per the germline V gene, CDR1 is SGHTA and CDR2 is FQGNSA. The CDR3 protein is CASSLVGQGYVYEQYF. CDR3 DNA: TGTGCCAGCAGCTTAGTGGGGCAGGGATATGTGTACGAGCAGTACTTC.

The CDR3 loop reads CASSEPRGTDTQYF. CDR3 nucleotide sequence: TGTGCCAGCAGTGAACCGCGGGGCACAGATACGCAGTATTTT. The chain combines TRBV2 with TRBJ2-3; D perhaps matches TRBD2 (5 bases). This CDR3 comprises 14 residues. Germline V gives CDR1 SNHLY, CDR2 FYNNEI. The V gene lost 2 bases and the J gene lost 1 base, with 7 bases spanning the gap.

This sequence joins TRBV2 and TRBJ2-1; D unresolved. CDR1 SNHLY and CDR2 FYNNEI come from the germline V gene. The CDR3 has 13 residues. Trimming left V 4 bases short and J 5 bases short, with 9 bases between. The CDR3: CASSASRDNEQFF. The DNA of the CDR3 is TGTGCCAGCAGTGCGTCAAGGGACAATGAGCAGTTCTTC.